Below, 10 T cell receptor beta chains from the same sample are listed, as sequenced in a study of cytomegalovirus exposure and HLA in healthy donors (dated by TCRdb to about 2017). The library was produced with the immunoSEQ multiplex PCR assay. For the multiplex PCR, a mixture combining 60 forward primers for TCR Vbeta segments and 13 reverse primers for TCR Jbeta segments was used. What TCRdb holds here is the immuneACCESS table cut down to in-frame rearrangements. Part of the clones is not present; checked against another copy, under half of the missing clones reflect an unresolved V gene, and the others are unexplained. The sample table holds around 91,000 clones, of which roughly 86% were seen once. 8% to 10% of the sample belongs to the ten largest clones. Sequenced sample: PBMCs. These receptor sequences come from a man aged 25-45 years in good health and CMV-seropositive.

The chain has TRBV10-3 and TRBJ2-1; TRBD2 matches at 7 bases. The CDR3 runs to 11 residues. J lost 6 bases, V lost 10 bases, and 3 bases had no gene match. Germline lookup yields CDR1 ENHRY and CDR2 SYGVKD. In DNA, the CDR3 is TGTGCCACGGGGACTACCAATGAGCAGTTCTTC. It translates to CATGTTNEQFF.

The V gene is TRBV7-8, the J gene TRBJ2-7; TRBD1 matches 8 bases. V gave up 1 base and J gave up 2 bases; unmatched junction bases: 4. The length of the CDR3 is 15 residues. Per the germline V gene, CDR1 is SGHVS and CDR2 is FQNEAQ. The CDR3 is CASSLVQGATYEQYF. As DNA, the CDR3 is TGTGCCAGCAGCTTAGTCCAGGGGGCAACCTACGAGCAGTACTTC.

The chain recombines TRBV25-1 with TRBJ2-1; 12 bases fit TRBD2. J was trimmed by 10 bases and V by 8 bases; bases with no gene match: 9. This CDR3 region has 14 residues. The germline gives CDR1 MGHDK, CDR2 SYGVNS. CDR3 residues: CASGLAGPFREQFF. In DNA form, the CDR3 reads TGTGCCAGCGGACTAGCGGGACCCTTCAGGGAGCAGTTCTTC.

The genes are TRBV29-1 and TRBJ2-1; the D gene is possibly TRBD2 (5 bases). This CDR3 is built from 13 residues. Deletions cut 4 bases from V and 4 bases from J, with 11 bases between. From germline, CDR1 is SQVTM and CDR2 ANQGSEA. The DNA for the CDR3 is TGCAGCGTTGGCGCAGGCGGGTACAATGAGCAGTTCTTC. Translating it yields CSVGAGGYNEQFF.

This clone was seen once. J is TRBJ2-7 and V is TRBV27, with 8 positions matching TRBD2. J was trimmed by 5 bases and V by 2 bases; bases with no gene match: 8. This CDR3 contains 15 residues. Per germline, CDR1 MNHEY and CDR2 SMNVEV (reference sequence). In DNA form, the CDR3 reads TGTGCCAGCAGTTTAAAGATCGGGAGGGGACACGAGCAGTACTTC. The encoded protein is CASSLKIGRGHEQYF.

J is TRBJ2-1 and V is TRBV6-5, with 10 bases lining up with TRBD2. Germline CDR1 reads MNHEY; CDR2 reads SVGAGI. This CDR3 spans 15 amino acids. The ends lost 6 bases at V and 5 bases at J; junction bases unmatched: 7. The CDR3 loop reads CASRYTSGTHNEQFF. CDR3 DNA: TGTGCCAGCAGGTATACTAGCGGGACACACAATGAGCAGTTCTTC.

This chain links TRBV18 with TRBJ1-3; the D is unclear. CDR3 length: 20 amino acids. Trimming removed 3 bases from V and 0 bases from J, with 24 bases in between. The V gene's germline CDR1 is KGHSH and CDR2 LQKENI. The DNA of the CDR3 is TGTGCCAGCTCACCCACGGTGGCTGGTAGGCGGCTGAGCTCTGGAAACACCATATATTTT. Amino acid sequence: CASSPTVAGRRLSSGNTIYF. The whole variable domain, remainder taken from reference TRBV18 and TRBJ1-3, is NAGVMQNPRHLVRRRGQEARLRCSPMKGHSHVYWYRQLPEEGLKFMVYLQKENIIDESGMPKERFSAEFPKEGPSILRIQQVVRGDSAAYFCASSPTVAGRRLSSGNTIYFGEGSWLTVV.

The chain has TRBV4-1 and TRBJ2-7, with 9 positions matching TRBD2. Losses at the gene ends were 2 bases for V and 0 bases for J; bases not matched to a gene: 2. CDR3 length: 15 residues. Germline CDR1 is MGHRA and CDR2 is YSYEKL. The CDR3 loop is CASSQLTSGSYEQYF. The CDR3 DNA reads as TGCGCCAGCAGCCAACTGACTAGCGGCTCCTACGAGCAGTACTTC.

The chain employs TRBV28 and TRBJ1-2, with TRBD1 as a possible D gene (5 bases). This CDR3 region has 18 residues. Germline CDR1 is MDHEN and CDR2 is SYDVKM. V was clipped by 5 bases and J by 2 bases, with 24 bases between them. This chain's CDR3 is CASSETTGGAILNYGYTF. For the CDR3, the DNA is TGTGCCAGCAGTGAGACAACGGGAGGGGCTATCTTGAACTATGGCTACACCTTC.

The chain couples TRBV2 to TRBJ2-5; D perhaps matches TRBD2 (5 bases). V was trimmed by 6 bases and J by 3 bases, leaving 11 bases between them. Germline assignment: CDR1 SNHLY and CDR2 FYNNEI. There are 13 residues in the CDR3. The CDR3: CASSPTNKETQYF. CDR3 nucleotides: TGTGCCAGCAGCCCGACTAACAAAGAGACCCAGTACTTC.